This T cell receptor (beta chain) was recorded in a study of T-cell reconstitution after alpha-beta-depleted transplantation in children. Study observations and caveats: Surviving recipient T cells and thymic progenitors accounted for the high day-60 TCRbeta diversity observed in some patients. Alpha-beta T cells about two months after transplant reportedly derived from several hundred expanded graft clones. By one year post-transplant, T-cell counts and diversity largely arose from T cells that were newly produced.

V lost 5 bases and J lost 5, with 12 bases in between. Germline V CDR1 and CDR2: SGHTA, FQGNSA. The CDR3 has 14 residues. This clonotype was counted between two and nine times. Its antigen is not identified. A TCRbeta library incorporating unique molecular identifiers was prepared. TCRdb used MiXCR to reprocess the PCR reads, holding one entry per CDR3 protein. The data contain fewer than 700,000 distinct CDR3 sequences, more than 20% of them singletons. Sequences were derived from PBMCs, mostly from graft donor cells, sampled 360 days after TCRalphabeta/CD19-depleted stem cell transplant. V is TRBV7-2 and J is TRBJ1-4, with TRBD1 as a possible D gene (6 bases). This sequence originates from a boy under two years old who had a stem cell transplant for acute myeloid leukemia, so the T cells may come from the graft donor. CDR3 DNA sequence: TGTGCCAGCAGCCCGGGACATAGAAATGAAAAACTGTTTTTT. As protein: CASSPGHRNEKLFF.